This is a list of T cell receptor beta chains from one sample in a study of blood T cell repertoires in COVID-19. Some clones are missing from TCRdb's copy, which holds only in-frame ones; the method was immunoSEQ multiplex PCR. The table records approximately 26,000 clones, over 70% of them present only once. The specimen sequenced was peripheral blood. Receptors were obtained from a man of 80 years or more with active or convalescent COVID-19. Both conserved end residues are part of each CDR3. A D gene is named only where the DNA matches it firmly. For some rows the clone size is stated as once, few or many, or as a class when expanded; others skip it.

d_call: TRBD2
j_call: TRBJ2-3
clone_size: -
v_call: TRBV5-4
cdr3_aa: CASSLAQRGGADTQYF
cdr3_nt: TGTGCCAGCAGCTTGGCCCAGCGGGGAGGGGCAGATACGCAGTATTTT

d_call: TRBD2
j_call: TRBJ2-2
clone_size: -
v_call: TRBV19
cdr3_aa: CASSIQRGGVFTGELFF
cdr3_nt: TGTGCCAGTAGTATCCAGCGGGGGGGCGTCTTCACCGGGGAGCTGTTTTTT

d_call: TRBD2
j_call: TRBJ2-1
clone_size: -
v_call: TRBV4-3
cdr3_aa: CASSQVRGGGLAGGRVSNEQFF
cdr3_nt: TGCGCCAGCAGCCAAGTACGGGGAGGCGGTCTAGCGGGAGGCCGCGTCAGCAATGAGCAGTTCTTC

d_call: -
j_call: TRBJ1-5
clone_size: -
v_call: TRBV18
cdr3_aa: CASSPTKGVGPQHF
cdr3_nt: TGTGCCAGCTCACCAACGAAAGGGGTTGGGCCCCAGCATTTT

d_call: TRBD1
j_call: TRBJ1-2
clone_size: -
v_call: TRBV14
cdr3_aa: CASSHTIQGDGYTF
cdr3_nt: TGTGCCAGCAGCCATACCATCCAGGGGGATGGCTACACCTTC

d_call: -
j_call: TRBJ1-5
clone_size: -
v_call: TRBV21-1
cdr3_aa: CASSKRQGDQPQHF
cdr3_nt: TGTGCCAGCAGCAAACGCCAGGGTGATCAGCCCCAGCATTTT

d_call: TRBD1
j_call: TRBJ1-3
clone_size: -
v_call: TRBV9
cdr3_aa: CASSAQGTGAGNTIYF
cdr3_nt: TGTGCCAGCAGCGCCCAGGGGACAGGGGCCGGAAACACCATATATTTT

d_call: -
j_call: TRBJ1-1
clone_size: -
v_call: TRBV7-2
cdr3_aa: CASSLALGNTEAFF
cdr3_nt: TGTGCCAGCAGCTTAGCGCTAGGAAACACTGAAGCTTTCTTT

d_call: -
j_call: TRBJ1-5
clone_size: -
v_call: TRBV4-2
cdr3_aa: CASSQDAQGTIQPQHF
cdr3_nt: TGTGCCAGCAGCCAAGATGCCCAGGGGACGATTCAGCCCCAGCATTTT

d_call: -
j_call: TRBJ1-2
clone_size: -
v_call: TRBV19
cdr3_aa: CASSPETDGIYGYTF
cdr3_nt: TGTGCCAGTAGCCCGGAAACAGACGGGATCTATGGCTACACCTTC

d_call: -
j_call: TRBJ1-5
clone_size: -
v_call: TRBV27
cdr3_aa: CASRGVYSNQPQHF
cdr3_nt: TGTGCCAGCCGCGGTGTTTATAGCAATCAGCCCCAGCATTTT

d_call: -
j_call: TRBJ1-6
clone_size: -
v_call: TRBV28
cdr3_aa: CASSPTNGQRSYNSPLHF
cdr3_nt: TGTGCCAGCAGTCCCACAAACGGACAGCGCTCCTATAATTCACCCCTCCACTTT

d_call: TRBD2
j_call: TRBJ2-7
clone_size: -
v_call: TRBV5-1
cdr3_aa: CASSPGTDNSGRAHEQYF
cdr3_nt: TGCGCCAGCAGCCCCGGGACAGATAATAGCGGGAGGGCTCACGAGCAGTACTTC

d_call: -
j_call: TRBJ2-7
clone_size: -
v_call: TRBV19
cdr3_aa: CASSMVLADEQYF
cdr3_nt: TGTGCCAGTAGTATGGTTTTAGCGGACGAGCAGTACTTC

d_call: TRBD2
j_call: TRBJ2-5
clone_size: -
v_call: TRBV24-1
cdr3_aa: CATSERGTSGRGEQETQYF
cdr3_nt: TGTGCCACCAGTGAGAGAGGGACTAGCGGGAGAGGGGAGCAAGAGACCCAGTACTTC

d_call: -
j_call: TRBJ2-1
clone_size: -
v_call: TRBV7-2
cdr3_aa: CASSLLAESSYNEQFF
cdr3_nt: TGTGCCAGCAGCCTCTTAGCGGAGAGCTCCTACAATGAGCAGTTCTTC

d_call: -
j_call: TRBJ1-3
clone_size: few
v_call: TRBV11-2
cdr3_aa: CASSFFYSASSGNTIYF
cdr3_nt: TGTGCCAGCAGCTTTTTCTACTCAGCGAGCTCTGGAAACACCATATATTTT